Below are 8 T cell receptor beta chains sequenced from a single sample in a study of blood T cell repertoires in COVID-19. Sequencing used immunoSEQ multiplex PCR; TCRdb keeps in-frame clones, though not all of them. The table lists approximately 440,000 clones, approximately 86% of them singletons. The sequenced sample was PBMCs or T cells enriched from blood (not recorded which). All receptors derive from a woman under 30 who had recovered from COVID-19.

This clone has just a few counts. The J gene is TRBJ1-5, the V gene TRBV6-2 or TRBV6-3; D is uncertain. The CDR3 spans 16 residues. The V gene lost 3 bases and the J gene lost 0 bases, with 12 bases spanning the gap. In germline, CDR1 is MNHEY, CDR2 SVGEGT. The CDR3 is CASSYSAAYSNQPQHF. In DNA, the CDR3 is TGTGCCAGCAGTTATTCTGCAGCGTATAGCAATCAGCCCCAGCATTTT.

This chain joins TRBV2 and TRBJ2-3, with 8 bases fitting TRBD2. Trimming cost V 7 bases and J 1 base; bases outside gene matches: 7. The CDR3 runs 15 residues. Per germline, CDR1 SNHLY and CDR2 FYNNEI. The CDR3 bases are TGTGCCAGCAAGTTATCGGGGGGGGGCACAGATACGCAGTATTTT. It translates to CASKLSGGGTDTQYF.

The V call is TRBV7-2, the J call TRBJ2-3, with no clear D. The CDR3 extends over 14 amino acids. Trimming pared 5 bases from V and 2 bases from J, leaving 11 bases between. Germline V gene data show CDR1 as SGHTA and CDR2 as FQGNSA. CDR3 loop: CASSRSLFTDTQYF. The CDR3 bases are TGTGCCAGCAGCCGTAGCTTGTTCACAGATACGCAGTATTTT.

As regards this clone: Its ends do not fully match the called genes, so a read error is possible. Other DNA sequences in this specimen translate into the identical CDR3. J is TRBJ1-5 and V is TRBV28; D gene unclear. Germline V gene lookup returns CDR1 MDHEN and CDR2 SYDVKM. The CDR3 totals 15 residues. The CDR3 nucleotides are TGTGCCAGCAGTTTATTCAGGAAGTCCAATCAGCCTCAGCATTTT. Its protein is CASSLFRKSNQPQHF.

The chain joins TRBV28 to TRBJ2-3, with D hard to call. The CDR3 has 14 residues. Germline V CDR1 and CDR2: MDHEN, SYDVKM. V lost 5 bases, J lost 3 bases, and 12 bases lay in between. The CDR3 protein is CASSETGSTDTQYF. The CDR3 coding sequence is TGTGCCAGCAGTGAGACTGGATCGACAGATACGCAGTATTTT.

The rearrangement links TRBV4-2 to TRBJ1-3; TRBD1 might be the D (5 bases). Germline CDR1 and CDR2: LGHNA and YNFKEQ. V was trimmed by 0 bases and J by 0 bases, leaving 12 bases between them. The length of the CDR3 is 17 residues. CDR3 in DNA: TGTGCCAGCAGCCAAGATGCGGTCGACAGCTCTGGAAACACCATATATTTT. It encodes CASSQDAVDSSGNTIYF.

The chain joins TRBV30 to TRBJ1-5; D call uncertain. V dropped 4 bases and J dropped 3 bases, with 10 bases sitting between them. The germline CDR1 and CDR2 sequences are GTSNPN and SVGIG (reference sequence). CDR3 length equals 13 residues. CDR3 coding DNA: TGTGCCTGGAACGGAGAACCCAATCAGCCCCAGCATTTT. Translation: CAWNGEPNQPQHF.

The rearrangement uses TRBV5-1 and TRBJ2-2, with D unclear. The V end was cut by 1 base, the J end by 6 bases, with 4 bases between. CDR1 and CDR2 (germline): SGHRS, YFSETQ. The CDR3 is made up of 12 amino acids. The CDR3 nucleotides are TGCGCCAGCAGCTTGTTCGCCGGGGAGCTGTTTTTT. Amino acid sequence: CASSLFAGELFF.